The rows below give T cell receptor beta chains drawn from one sample of a study of cytomegalovirus exposure and HLA in healthy donors. The assay was immunoSEQ multiplex PCR, and TCRdb's table has in-frame clones only and misses some. In total, the table holds roughly 78,000 clones. The sample taken for sequencing was PBMCs. The receptor source for this set is a boy under 18 in good health and CMV-seronegative. The CDR3 runs from the conserved cysteine through the conserved F or W.

J gene: TRBJ2-7; V gene: TRBV9; CDR3 protein: CASSPRRGGGPNLYEQYF
J gene: TRBJ2-3; V gene: TRBV19; CDR3 protein: CASSISRSTDTQYF
J gene: TRBJ1-2; V gene: TRBV5-5; CDR3 protein: CASSPWDSNYGYTF
J gene: TRBJ2-1; V gene: TRBV29-1; CDR3 protein: CSVGKGEQFF
J gene: TRBJ2-4; V gene: TRBV19; CDR3 protein: CASRGQGDLLDKNIQYF
J gene: TRBJ2-7; V gene: TRBV9; CDR3 protein: CASTTKGLSYEQYF
J gene: TRBJ2-7; V gene: TRBV4-3; CDR3 protein: CASSPNPGLAASYEQYF
J gene: TRBJ1-1; V gene: TRBV7-9; CDR3 protein: CASSFVQDTEAFF
J gene: TRBJ1-1; V gene: TRBV12-5; CDR3 protein: CASGPFTANTEAFF
J gene: TRBJ1-1; V gene: TRBV19; CDR3 protein: CASNPTGSDTEAFF
J gene: TRBJ2-7; V gene: TRBV4-2; CDR3 protein: CASSQVSGGVVSYEQYF
J gene: TRBJ1-6; V gene: TRBV18; CDR3 protein: CASSPNEDSPLHF
J gene: TRBJ1-6; V gene: TRBV5-4; CDR3 protein: CASSWTPTMGSPLHF
J gene: TRBJ1-2; V gene: TRBV13; CDR3 protein: CASSSHNYGYTF
J gene: TRBJ2-1; V gene: TRBV13; CDR3 protein: CASSFKGGGNNEQFF
J gene: TRBJ2-1; V gene: TRBV7-2; CDR3 protein: CASSMTSGSYNEQFF
J gene: TRBJ1-2; V gene: TRBV18; CDR3 protein: CASSRDREGGYTF
J gene: TRBJ1-1; V gene: TRBV4-3; CDR3 protein: CASSQVGGPGTEAFF
J gene: TRBJ1-2; V gene: TRBV4-1; CDR3 protein: CASSPLGQGAVYGYTF
J gene: TRBJ1-5; V gene: TRBV19; CDR3 protein: CASSMYRTDSNQPQHF
J gene: TRBJ2-7; V gene: TRBV7-2; CDR3 protein: CASSLSSGGNEQYF
J gene: TRBJ2-3; V gene: TRBV10-2; CDR3 protein: CASSESGSGGTSDTQYF
J gene: TRBJ1-1; V gene: TRBV7-8; CDR3 protein: CASSLPPQGANTEAFF
J gene: TRBJ1-1; V gene: TRBV6-5; CDR3 protein: CASSSDRRNTEAFF
J gene: TRBJ1-5; V gene: TRBV2; CDR3 protein: CASSVEPWPQHF
J gene: TRBJ2-3; V gene: TRBV9; CDR3 protein: CASSVGGRGTDTQYF
J gene: TRBJ2-7; V gene: TRBV5-6; CDR3 protein: CASSLAAGYEQYF
J gene: TRBJ2-5; V gene: TRBV18; CDR3 protein: CASSPSPIQGFQETQYF
J gene: TRBJ1-1; V gene: TRBV5-1; CDR3 protein: CASSFGTGAGMNTEAFF
J gene: TRBJ2-2; V gene: TRBV5-1; CDR3 protein: CASSFTGGANTGELFF
J gene: TRBJ2-7; V gene: TRBV5-1; CDR3 protein: CASSLAGPSEQYF
J gene: TRBJ2-5; V gene: TRBV2; CDR3 protein: CASSTGHQETQYF
J gene: TRBJ2-7; V gene: TRBV7-9; CDR3 protein: CASSLVETGTSYEQYF
J gene: TRBJ2-3; V gene: TRBV5-1; CDR3 protein: CASSSRLAGGADTQYF
J gene: TRBJ2-7; V gene: TRBV4-1; CDR3 protein: CASSLRRERSYEQYF
J gene: TRBJ2-2; V gene: TRBV5-6; CDR3 protein: CASSWWDRDTGELFF
J gene: TRBJ2-7; V gene: TRBV18; CDR3 protein: CASSPLQQSYEQYF
J gene: TRBJ1-6; V gene: TRBV27; CDR3 protein: CASSLRDLSPLHF
J gene: TRBJ2-1; V gene: TRBV18; CDR3 protein: CASSLTSGANYNEQFF
J gene: TRBJ2-7; V gene: TRBV5-1; CDR3 protein: CASSLVGAPLGVEQYF
J gene: TRBJ2-5; V gene: TRBV18; CDR3 protein: CASSRGGLAGSSQETQYF
J gene: TRBJ1-5; V gene: TRBV6-5; CDR3 protein: CASSGRGGVQPQHF
J gene: TRBJ2-3; V gene: TRBV13; CDR3 protein: CASSLGTSTDTQYF
J gene: TRBJ1-5; V gene: TRBV4-2; CDR3 protein: CASSQLGQGRQPQHF
J gene: TRBJ1-5; V gene: TRBV6-6; CDR3 protein: CASSYSPQGSNQPQHF
J gene: TRBJ2-3; V gene: TRBV9; CDR3 protein: CASSERAGGDTDTQYF
J gene: TRBJ2-1; V gene: TRBV9; CDR3 protein: CASSVDLAGGYNEQFF
J gene: TRBJ1-6; V gene: TRBV14; CDR3 protein: CASSQDPDSPLHF